The T cell receptor beta chain described here comes from a study of shared clonotypes between healthy human individuals. About this clone: Antigen specificity is unknown.

Profiled with immunoSEQ multiplex PCR; TCRdb holds only in-frame clones, not every one. The repertoire consists of more than 2 million clones, with approximately 94% occurring once and the leading ten covering more than 0.95%. General study findings and limits: With a few donors compared, roughly 5% of naive CD4 clonotypes were shared. For sorted subsets, rarefaction showed incomplete sequencing despite large depth. Naive subsets, compared against memory subsets, generally had larger estimated richness values.

The length of the CDR3 is 12 residues. Per the germline V gene, CDR1 is LGHNT and CDR2 is FRNRAP. The V end lost 1 base, the J end lost 3 bases, and 4 bases lay between the germline ends. Naive CD8 isolation took CD45RO-negative cells positively selected for CCR7 and excluded terminally differentiated effector memory CD45RA+ cells. This chain connects TRBV12-5 to TRBJ2-7; no clear D. The source of this sequence is a man younger than 35 in good health. Sequenced input: naive CD8+ T cells sorted from blood. For the CDR3, the DNA is TGTGCTAGTGGTTTGGGATTCTACGAGCAGTACTTC. Translating it yields CASGLGFYEQYF. The entire variable domain, with the rest obtained from reference TRBV12-5 and TRBJ2-7, is as follows: DARVTQTPRHKVTEMGQEVTMRCQPILGHNTVFWYRQTMMQGLELLAYFRNRAPLDDSGMPKDRFSAEMPDATLATLKIQPSEPRDSAVYFCASGLGFYEQYFGPGTRLTVT.